Shown below are 16 T cell receptor beta chains from a single sample sequenced in a study of graft-versus-host responses after intestinal transplantation. Antigen specificity for these receptors is unknown. The assay was immunoSEQ multiplex PCR, and TCRdb's table has in-frame clones only and misses some. Among 70,000 to 95,000 clones, just under 95% were seen once, and the ten largest hold about 1.1%. Source: unstimulated CD8+ T cells sorted from spleen or lymph node cells, taken before transplant. The receptors stem from a human donor who was the organ donor for an intestinal transplant.

The chain uses TRBV19 and TRBJ1-2, with D perhaps matching TRBD1 (5 bases). The CDR3 is 15 amino acids. Trimming left V 3 bases short and J 8 bases short, with 19 bases between. The germline CDR1 and CDR2 sequences are LNHDA and SQIVND (reference sequence). As DNA, the CDR3 is TGTGCCAGTAGTATTTCCTGGGACGGGGGATCCGGCTACACCTTC. Translation: CASSISWDGGSGYTF. Supplemented by reference TRBV19 and TRBJ1-2, the full variable domain reads DGGITQSPKYLFRKEGQNVTLSCEQNLNHDAMYWYRQDPGQGLRLIYYSQIVNDFQKGDIAEGYSVSREKKESFPLTVTSAQKNPTAFYLCASSISWDGGSGYTFGSGTRLTVV.

The chain recombines TRBV5-4 with TRBJ2-5; D is undetermined. The ends were cut back, 2 bases at V and 5 bases at J, with 16 bases in the middle. The CDR3 runs 15 residues. Looked up from germline, CDR1 is SGHNT and CDR2 is YYREEE (reference sequence). CDR3 nucleotides: TGTGCCAGCAGCTTTAGTCGGTCCCTCGGGGAGACCCAGTACTTC. Encoded protein: CASSFSRSLGETQYF.

The table lists this clone with a count of one. The gene calls are TRBV11-2 and TRBJ1-2, with D hard to call. The CDR3 totals 15 residues. V was clipped by 3 bases and J by 0 bases, with 11 bases between them. Germline-derived CDR1 and CDR2 are SGHAT and FQNNGV. The CDR3 sequence: CASSLRRAPNYGYTF. The CDR3 DNA reads as TGTGCCAGCAGCTTGAGGAGGGCGCCTAACTATGGCTACACCTTC.

The J gene is TRBJ1-1, the V gene TRBV7-8; 9 positions match TRBD1. Trimming removed 9 bases from V and 2 bases from J; junction bases left unmatched: 4. Germline V gene data show CDR1 as SGHVS and CDR2 as FQNEAQ. The CDR3 sequence is 13 residues long. This CDR3 is CASGTGGNTEAFF. The DNA for the CDR3 is TGTGCCAGTGGTACAGGGGGCAACACTGAAGCTTTCTTT.

This chain's CDR3 is CASSGAGEQYF. In DNA, the CDR3 is TGTGCCAGTAGTGGGGCTGGGGAGCAGTACTTC. This chain uses TRBV19 with TRBJ2-7, with D possibly being TRBD1 (5 bases). V was trimmed by 5 bases and J by 7 bases, leaving 9 bases between them. The CDR3 sequence is 11 residues long. Germline V CDR1 and CDR2: LNHDA, SQIVND (reference sequence).

This clone was counted only a few times. V gene TRBV4-3 combines with J gene TRBJ2-2; 7 bases fit TRBD2. CDR1 LGHNA and CDR2 YSLEER come from the germline V gene. This CDR3 has 16 amino acids. With V trimmed by 0 bases and J by 3 bases, 4 bases remained unmatched. CDR3 region: CASSQDLAGDTGELFF. The CDR3 DNA follows: TGCGCCAGCAGCCAAGATCTGGCGGGGGACACCGGGGAGCTGTTTTTT.

The genes are TRBV5-4 and TRBJ2-2; 8 nucleotides align to TRBD1. V shed 4 bases and J 6 bases; nucleotides not matched to a gene: 2. Germline values: CDR1 SGHNT, CDR2 YYREEE (reference sequence). This CDR3 is built from 13 residues. The CDR3 loop is CASSGQGPGELFF. CDR3 DNA: TGTGCCAGCAGCGGACAGGGTCCCGGGGAGCTGTTTTTT.

The rearrangement uses TRBV27 and TRBJ1-2; D uncertain. The length of the CDR3 is 13 residues. Germline CDR1 reads MNHEY; CDR2 reads SMNVEV (reference sequence). V lost 5 bases to trimming and J lost 4 bases, with 11 bases between them. CDR3 amino acids: CASSPGSGYGYTF. The CDR3 region has the DNA TGTGCCAGCAGTCCCGGGTCGGGCTATGGCTACACCTTC.

CDR3 residues: CASSFTQGARRADTQYF. The CDR3 DNA reads as TGTGCCAGCAGTTTTACCCAGGGGGCCAGGAGAGCAGATACGCAGTATTTT. The V and J genes are TRBV27 and TRBJ2-3, with TRBD1 matching 8 bases. Germline CDR1 is MNHEY and CDR2 is SMNVEV (reference sequence). V was pared by 3 bases and J by 4 bases, with 12 bases of the junction left unmatched. CDR3 size: 17 residues.

V is TRBV7-8 and J is TRBJ1-5, with 9 positions matching TRBD1. J lost 4 bases, V lost 2 bases, and 3 bases had no gene match. Looked up from germline, CDR1 is SGHVS and CDR2 is FQNEAQ. This CDR3 is 15 amino acids long. The CDR3 nucleotides read TGTGCCAGCAGCTTAATTGGACAGGGGAATCAGCCCCAGCATTTT. Protein sequence: CASSLIGQGNQPQHF.

V gene TRBV11-2 combines with J gene TRBJ2-7; D remains unclear. Germline V CDR1 and CDR2: SGHAT, FQNNGV. The ends were cut back, 5 bases at V and 5 bases at J, with 19 bases in the middle. This CDR3 is 15 amino acids long. The CDR3 DNA sequence: TGTGCCAGCAGCCCCCTCCGTGGTCGCGGAAACGAGCAGTACTTC. Encoded protein: CASSPLRGRGNEQYF. Variable domain in full (rest from reference TRBV11-2 and TRBJ2-7): EAGVAQSPRYKIIEKRQSVAFWCNPISGHATLYWYQQILGQGPKLLIQFQNNGVVDDSQLPKDRFSAERLKGVDSTLKIQPAKLEDSAVYLCASSPLRGRGNEQYFGPGTRLTVT.

This clone was seen only once. The V and J genes are TRBV6-6 and TRBJ1-1; unclear D gene. From germline, CDR1 is MNHNY and CDR2 SVGAGI (reference sequence). The CDR3 runs 14 residues. The V end was cut by 11 bases, the J end by 4 bases, with 20 bases between. CDR3 sequence reads: CAGSSPGRTTEAFF. The CDR3 region has the DNA TGTGCCGGCTCGTCGCCGGGGAGGACCACTGAAGCTTTCTTT.

V and J are TRBV30 and TRBJ1-6; TRBD1 matches at 9 bases. CDR1 is GTSNPN and CDR2 is SVGIG in the germline V gene (reference sequence). J gave up 7 bases and V 2 bases, and 3 bases lay outside the gene matches. The CDR3 consists of 14 residues. This chain's CDR3 is CAWSPGTGNSPLHF. The CDR3 nucleotides read TGTGCCTGGAGTCCCGGGACAGGGAATTCACCCCTCCACTTT.

V is TRBV28 and J is TRBJ1-5; D call uncertain. Per the germline V gene, CDR1 is MDHEN and CDR2 is SYDVKM. The ends were cut back, 2 bases at V and 9 bases at J, with 14 bases in the middle. This CDR3 region has 14 residues. The CDR3: CASSLTGTSWPQHF. CDR3 sequence (DNA): TGTGCCAGCAGTTTAACGGGAACCTCCTGGCCCCAGCATTTT.

V is TRBV6-6 and J is TRBJ2-2, with D possibly being TRBD1 (5 bases). Germline CDR1 reads MNHNY; CDR2 reads SVGAGI (reference sequence). The CDR3 is 14 residues long. V dropped 5 bases and J dropped 3 bases, with 10 bases sitting between them. CDR3 nucleotides: TGTGCCAGCAGTCAGGGTCCCTACACCGGGGAGCTGTTTTTT. Translated, it gives CASSQGPYTGELFF.

The chain recombines TRBV13 with TRBJ2-2; D is undetermined. CDR3 length: 16 residues. V shed 6 bases and J shed 2 bases, with 16 bases lying between them. From germline, CDR1 is PRHDT and CDR2 FYEKMQ (reference sequence). The DNA of the CDR3 is TGTGCCAGCAGATTTTCGGGTGAGGTAAACACCGGGGAGCTGTTTTTT. Translated, it gives CASRFSGEVNTGELFF.